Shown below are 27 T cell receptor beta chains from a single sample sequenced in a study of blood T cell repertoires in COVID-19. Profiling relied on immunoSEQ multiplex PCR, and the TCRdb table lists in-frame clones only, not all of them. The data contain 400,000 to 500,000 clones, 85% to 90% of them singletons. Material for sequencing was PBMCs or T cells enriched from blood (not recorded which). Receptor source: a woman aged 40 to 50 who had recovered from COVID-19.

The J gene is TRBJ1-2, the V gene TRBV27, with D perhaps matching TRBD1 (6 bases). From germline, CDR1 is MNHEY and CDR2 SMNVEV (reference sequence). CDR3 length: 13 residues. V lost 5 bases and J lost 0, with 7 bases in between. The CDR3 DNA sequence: TGTGCCAGCAGTACAGGGTCTAACTATGGCTACACCTTC. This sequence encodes CASSTGSNYGYTF.

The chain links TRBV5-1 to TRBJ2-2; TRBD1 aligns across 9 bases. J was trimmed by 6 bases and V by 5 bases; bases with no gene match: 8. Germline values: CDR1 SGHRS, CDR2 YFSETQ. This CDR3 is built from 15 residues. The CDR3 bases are TGCGCCAGCAGTACGGGACAGGGACTTCCCGGGGAGCTGTTTTTT. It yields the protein CASSTGQGLPGELFF.

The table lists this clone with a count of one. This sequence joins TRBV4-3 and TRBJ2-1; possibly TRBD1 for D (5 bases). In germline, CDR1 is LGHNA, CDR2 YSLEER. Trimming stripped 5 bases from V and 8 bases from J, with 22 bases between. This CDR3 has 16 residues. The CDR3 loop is CASSSKGQGAAHEQFF. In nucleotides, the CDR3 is TGCGCCAGCAGCTCCAAGGGGCAAGGGGCGGCCCATGAGCAGTTCTTC.

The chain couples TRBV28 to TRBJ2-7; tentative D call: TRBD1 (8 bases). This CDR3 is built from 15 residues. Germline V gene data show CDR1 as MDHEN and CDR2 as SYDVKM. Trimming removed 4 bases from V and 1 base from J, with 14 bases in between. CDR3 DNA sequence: TGTGCCAGCAGTTCGGGGGGACAGGAATCCTACGAGCAGTACTTC. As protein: CASSSGGQESYEQYF.

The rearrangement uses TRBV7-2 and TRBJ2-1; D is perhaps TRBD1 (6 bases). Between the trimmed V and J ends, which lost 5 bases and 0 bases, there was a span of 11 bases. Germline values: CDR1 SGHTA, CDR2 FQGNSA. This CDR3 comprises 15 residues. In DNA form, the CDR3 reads TGTGCCAGCAGCCCACAGGGTAGCTCCTACAATGAGCAGTTCTTC. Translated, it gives CASSPQGSSYNEQFF.

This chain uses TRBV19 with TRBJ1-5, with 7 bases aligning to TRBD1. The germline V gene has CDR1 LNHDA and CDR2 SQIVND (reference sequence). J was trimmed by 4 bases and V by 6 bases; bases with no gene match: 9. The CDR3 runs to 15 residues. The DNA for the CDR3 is TGTGCCAGTAGGCAGGGGGTCCAGGTGAATCAGCCCCAGCATTTT. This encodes CASRQGVQVNQPQHF.

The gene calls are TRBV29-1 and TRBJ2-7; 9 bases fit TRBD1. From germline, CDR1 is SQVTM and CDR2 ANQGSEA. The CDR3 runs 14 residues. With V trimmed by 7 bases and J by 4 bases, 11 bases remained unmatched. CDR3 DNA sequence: TGCAGCGGCCTTAAACAGGGGGCAACGTACGAGCAGTACTTC. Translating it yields CSGLKQGATYEQYF.

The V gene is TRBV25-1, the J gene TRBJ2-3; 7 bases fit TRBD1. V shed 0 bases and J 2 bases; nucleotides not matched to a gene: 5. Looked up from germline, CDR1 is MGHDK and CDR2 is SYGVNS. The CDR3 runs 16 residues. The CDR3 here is CASSEYGDSHTDTQYF. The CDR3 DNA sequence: TGTGCCAGCAGTGAATACGGGGACAGCCACACAGATACGCAGTATTTT.

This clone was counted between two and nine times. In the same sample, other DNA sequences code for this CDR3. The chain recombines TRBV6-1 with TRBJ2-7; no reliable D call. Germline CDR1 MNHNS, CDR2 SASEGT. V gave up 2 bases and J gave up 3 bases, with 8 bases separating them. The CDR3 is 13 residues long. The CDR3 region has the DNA TGTGCCAGCAGTGAACGGCAGGTCTACGAGCAGTACTTC. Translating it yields CASSERQVYEQYF.

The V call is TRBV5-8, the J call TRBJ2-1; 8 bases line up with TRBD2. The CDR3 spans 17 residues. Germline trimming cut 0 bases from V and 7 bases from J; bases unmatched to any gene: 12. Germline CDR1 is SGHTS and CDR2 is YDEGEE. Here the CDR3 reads CASSLAFGAGDGNEQFF. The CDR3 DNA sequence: TGTGCCAGCAGCTTGGCCTTTGGAGCGGGAGATGGTAATGAGCAGTTCTTC.

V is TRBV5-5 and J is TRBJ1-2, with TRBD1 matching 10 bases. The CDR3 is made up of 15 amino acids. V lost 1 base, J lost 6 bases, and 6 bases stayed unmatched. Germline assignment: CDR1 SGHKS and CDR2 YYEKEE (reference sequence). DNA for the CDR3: TGTGCCAGCAGCTTGAGGACAGGGGGAGGGAATGGCTACACCTTC. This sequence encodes CASSLRTGGGNGYTF.

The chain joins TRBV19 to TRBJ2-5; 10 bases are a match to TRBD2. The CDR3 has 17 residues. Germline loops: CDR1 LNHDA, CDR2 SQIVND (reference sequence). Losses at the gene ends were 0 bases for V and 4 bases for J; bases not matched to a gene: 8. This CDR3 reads CASSIDVVLAGRETQYF. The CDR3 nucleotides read TGTGCCAGTAGTATAGATGTCGTACTAGCGGGACGAGAGACCCAGTACTTC.

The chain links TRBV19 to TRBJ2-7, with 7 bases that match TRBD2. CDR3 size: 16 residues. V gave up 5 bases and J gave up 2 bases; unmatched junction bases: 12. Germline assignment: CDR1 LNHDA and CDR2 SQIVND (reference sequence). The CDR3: CASSPKGAGVTYEQYF. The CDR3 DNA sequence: TGTGCCAGTAGTCCTAAAGGGGCGGGAGTAACCTACGAGCAGTACTTC.

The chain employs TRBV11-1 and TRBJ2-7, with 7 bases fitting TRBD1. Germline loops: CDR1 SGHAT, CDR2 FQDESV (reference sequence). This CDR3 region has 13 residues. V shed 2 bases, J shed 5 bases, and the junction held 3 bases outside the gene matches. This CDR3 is CASSLHRGDEQYF. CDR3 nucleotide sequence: TGTGCCAGCAGCTTACACAGGGGTGACGAGCAGTACTTC.

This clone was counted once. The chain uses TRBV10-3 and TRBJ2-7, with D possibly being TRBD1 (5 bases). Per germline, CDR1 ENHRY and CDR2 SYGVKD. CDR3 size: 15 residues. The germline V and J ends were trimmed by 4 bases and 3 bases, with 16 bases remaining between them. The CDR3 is CAISGARARFYEQYF. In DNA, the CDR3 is TGTGCCATCAGTGGGGCCAGGGCGAGGTTCTACGAGCAGTACTTC.

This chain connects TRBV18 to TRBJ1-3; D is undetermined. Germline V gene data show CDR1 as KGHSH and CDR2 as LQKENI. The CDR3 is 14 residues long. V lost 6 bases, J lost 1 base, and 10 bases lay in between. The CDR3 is CASSEQSSGNTIYF. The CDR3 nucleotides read TGTGCCAGCTCCGAACAGTCATCTGGAAACACCATATATTTT.

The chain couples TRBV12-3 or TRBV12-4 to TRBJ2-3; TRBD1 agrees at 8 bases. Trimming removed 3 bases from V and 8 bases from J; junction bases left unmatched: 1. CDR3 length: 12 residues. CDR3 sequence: CASSLDRATQYF. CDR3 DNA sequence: TGTGCCAGCAGTTTGGACAGGGCTACGCAGTATTTT.

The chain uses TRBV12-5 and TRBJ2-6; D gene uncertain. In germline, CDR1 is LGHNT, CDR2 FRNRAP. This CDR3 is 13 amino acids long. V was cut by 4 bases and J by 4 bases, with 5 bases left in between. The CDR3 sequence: CASGSSGANVLTF. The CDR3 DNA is TGTGCTAGTGGTTCGTCCGGGGCCAACGTCCTGACTTTC.

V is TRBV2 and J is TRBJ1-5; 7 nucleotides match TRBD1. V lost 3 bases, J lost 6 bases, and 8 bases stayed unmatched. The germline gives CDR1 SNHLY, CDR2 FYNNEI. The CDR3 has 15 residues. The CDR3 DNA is TGTGCCAGCAGTGATCTCGACAGGGTCGGTCAGCCCCAGCATTTT. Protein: CASSDLDRVGQPQHF.

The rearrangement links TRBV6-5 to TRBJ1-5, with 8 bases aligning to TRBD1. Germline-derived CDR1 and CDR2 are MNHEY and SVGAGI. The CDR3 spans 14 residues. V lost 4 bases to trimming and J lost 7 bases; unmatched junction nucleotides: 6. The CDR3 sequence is CASSWTGLGQPQHF. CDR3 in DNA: TGTGCCAGCAGTTGGACAGGGCTGGGGCAGCCCCAGCATTTT.

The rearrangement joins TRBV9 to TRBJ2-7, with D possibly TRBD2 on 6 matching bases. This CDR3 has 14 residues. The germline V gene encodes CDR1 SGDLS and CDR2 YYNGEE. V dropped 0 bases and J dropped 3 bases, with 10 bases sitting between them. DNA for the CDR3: TGTGCCAGCAGCGTAGATCCGGGAGACTACGAGCAGTACTTC. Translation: CASSVDPGDYEQYF.

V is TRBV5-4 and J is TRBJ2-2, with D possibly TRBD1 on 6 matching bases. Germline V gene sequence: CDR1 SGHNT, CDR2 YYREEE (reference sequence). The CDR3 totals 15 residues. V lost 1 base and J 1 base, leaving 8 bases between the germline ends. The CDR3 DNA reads TGTGCCAGCAGCTTGAGGGACAAGAACACCGGGGAGCTGTTTTTT. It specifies CASSLRDKNTGELFF. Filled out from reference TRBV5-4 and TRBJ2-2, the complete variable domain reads ETGVTQSPTHLIKTRGQQVTLRCSSQSGHNTVSWYQQALGQGPQFIFQYYREEENGRGNFPPRFSGLQFPNYSSELNVNALELDDSALYLCASSLRDKNTGELFFGEGSRLTVL.

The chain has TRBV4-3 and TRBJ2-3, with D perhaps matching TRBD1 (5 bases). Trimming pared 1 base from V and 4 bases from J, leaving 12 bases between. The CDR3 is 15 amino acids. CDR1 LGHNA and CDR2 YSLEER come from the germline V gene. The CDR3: CASSQGGAQADTQYF. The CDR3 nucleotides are TGCGCCAGCAGCCAAGGGGGCGCTCAGGCAGATACGCAGTATTTT.

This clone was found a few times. The CDR3 loop reads CASSPPNRGYTF. CDR3 nucleotide sequence: TGTGCCAGTAGTCCCCCCAACCGGGGCTACACCTTC. The chain couples TRBV19 to TRBJ1-2; D not certain. The CDR3 has 12 residues. Trimming removed 5 bases from V and 8 bases from J, with 12 bases in between. Germline assignment: CDR1 LNHDA and CDR2 SQIVND (reference sequence).

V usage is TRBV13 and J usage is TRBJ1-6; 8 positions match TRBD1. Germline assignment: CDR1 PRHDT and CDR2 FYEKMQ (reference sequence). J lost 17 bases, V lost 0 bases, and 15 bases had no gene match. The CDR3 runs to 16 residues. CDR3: CASSLGQGGDKSGIHF. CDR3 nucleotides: TGTGCCAGCAGCTTAGGACAGGGGGGAGATAAGTCGGGTATCCACTTT.

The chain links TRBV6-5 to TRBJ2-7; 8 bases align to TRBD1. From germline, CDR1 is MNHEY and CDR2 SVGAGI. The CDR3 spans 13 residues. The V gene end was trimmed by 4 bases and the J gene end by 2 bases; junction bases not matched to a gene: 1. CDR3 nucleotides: TGTGCCAGCAGTTTACAGGGGGCCTACGAGCAGTACTTC. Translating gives CASSLQGAYEQYF.

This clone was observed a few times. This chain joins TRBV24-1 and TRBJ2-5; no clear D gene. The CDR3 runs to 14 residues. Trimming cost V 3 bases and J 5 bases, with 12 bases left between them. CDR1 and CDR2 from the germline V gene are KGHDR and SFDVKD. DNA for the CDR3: TGTGCCACCAGTGATAAGTATGTAGCTGAGACCCAGTACTTC. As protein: CATSDKYVAETQYF.